Listed here are 23 T cell receptor beta chains from one sample, sequenced in a study of blood T cells in healthy people across ages. For the second PCR, which ran for about 6 to 12 cycles, a sample-barcoded 5' primer and a J-beta primer mix were used. MiXCR, run by TCRdb on the 5' RACE reads, gives a single entry per CDR3 protein. The sample lists 700,000 to 1,000,000 distinct CDR3 sequences; around 43% were seen once. The material sequenced was blood. Receptors were obtained from a man aged 55 to 69 in good health.

This clonotype is a singleton in its sample. V gene TRBV14 combines with J gene TRBJ1-4, with D possibly being TRBD1 (5 bases). V was trimmed by 2 bases and J by 6 bases, leaving 13 bases between them. CDR3 length equals 15 residues. Germline-derived CDR1 and CDR2 are SGHDN and FVKESK. The CDR3 protein is CASSQWGDTDEKLFF. Here the CDR3 DNA reads TGTGCCAGCAGCCAATGGGGGGATACGGATGAAAAACTGTTTTTT.

In this sample, this clonotype turned up a few times. The rearrangement links TRBV25-1 to TRBJ1-1, with D hard to call. V was shortened by 10 bases and J by 7 bases, with 13 bases between the two germline ends. This CDR3 has 11 residues. Germline loops: CDR1 MGHDK, CDR2 SYGVNS. The CDR3 protein is CATTIVGEAFF. Written as DNA, the CDR3 is TGTGCCACCACAATAGTGGGTGAAGCTTTCTTT.

The V gene is TRBV6-2 or TRBV6-3, the J gene TRBJ2-7; D is ambiguous. In germline, CDR1 is MNHEY, CDR2 SVGEGT. The V end lost 3 bases, the J end lost 2 bases, and 11 bases lay between the germline ends. This CDR3 is built from 14 residues. This CDR3 reads CASSYPESPYEQYF. The CDR3 DNA follows: TGTGCCAGCAGTTATCCGGAGAGTCCCTACGAGCAGTACTTC.

The rearrangement links TRBV6-5 to TRBJ1-2; D gene ambiguous. Germline V lookup: CDR1 MNHEY, CDR2 SVGAGI. There are 14 residues in the CDR3. V lost 2 bases and J lost 8, with 15 bases in between. The CDR3 region has the DNA TGTGCCAGCAGTTACCTAGGAACAGACAACGGCTACACCTTC. Its protein is CASSYLGTDNGYTF.

A note on this clonotype: A much larger clone is a single base away; this may be a read error. The V call is TRBV3-1, the J call TRBJ2-7; D remains unclear. Judging by the DNA end, TRBJ2-5 fits better; the J call may be wrong. CDR1 is LGHDT and CDR2 is YNNKEL in the germline V gene (reference sequence). The CDR3 length is 11 residues. CDR3 region: CASSQEKTQYF. The CDR3 coding sequence is TGTGCCAGCAGCCAAGAAAAGACCCAGTACTTC.

The chain couples TRBV7-2 to TRBJ2-7; 10 nucleotides agree with TRBD1. The CDR3 runs 15 residues. V was pared by 4 bases and J by 3 bases, with 6 bases of the junction left unmatched. CDR1 and CDR2 (germline): SGHTA, FQGNSA. CDR3 amino acids: CASSSGQGPNYEQYF. The CDR3 DNA follows: TGTGCCAGCAGCTCGGGACAGGGGCCTAACTACGAGCAGTACTTC.

DNA of the CDR3: TGCAGTGCTAGAGATATACACTCCTACGAGCAGTACTTC. This encodes CSARDIHSYEQYF. This chain joins TRBV20-1 and TRBJ2-7; no definite D call. Germline V gene lookup returns CDR1 DFQATT and CDR2 SNEGSKA (reference sequence). The CDR3 totals 13 residues. V lost 0 bases, J lost 0 bases, and 6 bases lay in between.

This clonotype occurred many times. The chain has TRBV7-3 and TRBJ2-1, with TRBD2 matching over 8 bases. V lost 2 bases, J lost 8 bases, and 8 bases stayed unmatched. The CDR3 loop spans 15 amino acids. Germline V gene lookup returns CDR1 SGHTA and CDR2 FQGTGA. The chain's CDR3 is CASSLSGGPSHEQFF. In DNA, the CDR3 is TGTGCCAGCAGCTTATCGGGGGGGCCATCCCATGAGCAGTTCTTC.

The chain joins TRBV9 to TRBJ2-7; 8 nucleotides match TRBD1. The junction had 11 bases not matched to a gene; V was cut back by 4 bases and J by 5 bases. The CDR3 consists of 15 residues. The germline CDR1 and CDR2 sequences are SGDLS and YYNGEE. CDR3 loop: CASSPQQGEWNEQYF. The CDR3 DNA is TGTGCCAGCAGCCCTCAACAGGGGGAGTGGAACGAGCAGTACTTC.

This clonotype was picked up a small number of times. The V call is TRBV5-1, the J call TRBJ2-5; the D call may be TRBD1 or TRBD2 (6 bases each). Germline values: CDR1 SGHRS, CDR2 YFSETQ. Trimming pared 0 bases from V and 4 bases from J, leaving 13 bases between. This CDR3 comprises 15 residues. The CDR3 DNA is TGCGCCAGCAGCTTGGGGGTAGCGGACAGAGAGACCCAGTACTTC. It is translated as CASSLGVADRETQYF. The complete variable domain, with remaining parts taken from reference TRBV5-1 and TRBJ2-5, reads KAGVTQTPRYLIKTRGQQVTLSCSPISGHRSVSWYQQTPGQGLQFLFEYFSETQRNKGNFPGRFSGRQFSNSRSEMNVSTLELGDSALYLCASSLGVADRETQYFGPGTRLLVL.

This clonotype was seen many times. The gene calls are TRBV4-3 and TRBJ2-7; D unresolved. The CDR3 runs 15 residues. The germline V and J ends were trimmed by 1 base and 2 bases, with 12 bases remaining between them. Looked up from germline, CDR1 is LGHNA and CDR2 is YSLEER. CDR3 DNA sequence: TGCGCCAGCAGCCAAGCTGCCGACGACGCCTACGAGCAGTACTTC. Amino acids: CASSQAADDAYEQYF.

Only a few counts were recorded for this clonotype. The V gene is TRBV11-2, the J gene TRBJ1-4; 8 nucleotides agree with TRBD1. The V and J ends lost 4 bases and 8 bases, in that order; junction bases with no gene match: 12. Germline CDR1 SGHAT, CDR2 FQNNGV. CDR3 length: 16 amino acids. CDR3 residues: CASSSDRGKDWEKLFF. Here the CDR3 DNA reads TGTGCCAGCAGCTCTGACAGGGGCAAGGATTGGGAAAAACTGTTTTTT.

This clonotype was seen only a few times. The J gene is TRBJ2-5, the V gene TRBV4-3; the D is unclear. Germline CDR1 LGHNA, CDR2 YSLEER. V was trimmed by 0 bases and J by 2 bases, leaving 10 bases between them. The CDR3 is 15 residues long. CDR3 region: CASSQDGLSQETQYF. CDR3 coding DNA: TGCGCCAGCAGCCAAGACGGCCTATCACAAGAGACCCAGTACTTC.

The chain couples TRBV6-1 to TRBJ1-2; D is unresolved. V was cut by 8 bases and J by 5 bases, with 12 bases left in between. Per the germline V gene, CDR1 is MNHNS and CDR2 is SASEGT. This CDR3 has 12 amino acids. CDR3 loop: CASGTGKYGYTF. CDR3 DNA sequence: TGTGCCAGCGGTACGGGGAAATATGGCTACACCTTC.

The chain has TRBV29-1 and TRBJ1-1; 10 nucleotides align to TRBD1. The CDR3 runs to 15 residues. J lost 3 bases, V lost 3 bases, and 7 bases had no gene match. The V gene's germline CDR1 is SQVTM and CDR2 ANQGSEA. The CDR3: CSVERGTGADTEAFF. The DNA of the CDR3 is TGCAGCGTTGAGCGTGGGACAGGGGCGGACACTGAAGCTTTCTTT.

The chain is built from TRBV3-1 and TRBJ2-5, with D perhaps TRBD2 (5 bases). The closer fit of TRBJ2-7 to the DNA end suggests the J call may be wrong. This CDR3 is 15 amino acids long. CDR1 LGHDT and CDR2 YNNKEL come from the germline V gene (reference sequence). The CDR3 region is CASSQDGSSAYEQYF. DNA of the CDR3: TGTGCCAGCAGCCAGGATGGGAGTTCAGCTTACGAGCAGTACTTC.

This clonotype was seen once. The chain employs TRBV7-9 and TRBJ2-7; D remains unclear. The end of the DNA aligns better with TRBJ2-5, so the J call may be wrong. Per the germline V gene, CDR1 is SEHNR and CDR2 is FQNEAQ (reference sequence). The CDR3 contains 14 residues. DNA for the CDR3: TGTGCCAGCAGCTTAGTTGGACGGGCCGAGACCCAGTACTTC. It encodes CASSLVGRAETQYF.

In this sample, this clonotype turned up a few times. The rearrangement links TRBV28 to TRBJ2-1, with D possibly being TRBD2 (6 bases). CDR3 length equals 17 residues. Germline CDR1 reads MDHEN; CDR2 reads SYDVKM. Trimming stripped 5 bases from V and 0 bases from J, with 17 bases between. Written as DNA, the CDR3 is TGTGCCAGCAGTGCCCGGGGGACCGGTAGCTCCTACAATGAGCAGTTCTTC. This gives the protein CASSARGTGSSYNEQFF.

The chain uses TRBV18 and TRBJ2-5; D is possibly TRBD2 (6 bases). The J call may be mistaken, given a closer DNA end match to TRBJ2-7. Per the germline V gene, CDR1 is KGHSH and CDR2 is LQKENI. There are 16 residues in the CDR3. CDR3 nucleotide sequence: TGTGCCAGCTCACCACTTCCTAGGGCGGGGAGGTACGAGCAGTACTTC. This translates into CASSPLPRAGRYEQYF.

The V call is TRBV20-1, the J call TRBJ1-1; D is unclear. There are 11 residues in the CDR3. Trimming cost V 7 bases and J 3 bases, with 9 bases left between them. The germline CDR1 and CDR2 sequences are DFQATT and SNEGSKA (reference sequence). This CDR3 is CSVGQDTEAFF. CDR3 coding DNA: TGCAGTGTCGGTCAGGACACTGAAGCTTTCTTT.

This clonotype was detected only a few times. The chain recombines TRBV3-1 with TRBJ1-2; 11 bases fit TRBD1. The CDR3 covers 15 residues. Germline trimming cut 4 bases from V and 6 bases from J; bases unmatched to any gene: 7. Germline CDR1 is LGHDT and CDR2 is YNNKEL (reference sequence). CDR3 bases: TGTGCCAGCAGCCTCTCTGGACAGGGGGCGCATGGCTACACCTTC. This translates into CASSLSGQGAHGYTF.

As to this clonotype: One end of the junction is discordant with germline, which a read error may explain. V gene TRBV20-1 combines with J gene TRBJ1-4; D remains ambiguous. Germline V gives CDR1 DFQATT, CDR2 SNEGSKA (reference sequence). The CDR3 covers 13 residues. The CDR3 coding sequence is TGCAGTGCCAGAGGCCAGAATAATGAAAAACTGTTTTTT. This translates into CSARGQNNEKLFF.

The chain has TRBV30 and TRBJ1-2; 7 nucleotides match TRBD1. From germline, CDR1 is GTSNPN and CDR2 SVGIG (reference sequence). J gave up 4 bases and V 2 bases, and 4 bases lay outside the gene matches. This CDR3 spans 13 amino acids. As DNA, the CDR3 is TGTGCCTGGAGTCCCGGACAGGTCTATGGCTACACCTTC. Its protein is CAWSPGQVYGYTF.